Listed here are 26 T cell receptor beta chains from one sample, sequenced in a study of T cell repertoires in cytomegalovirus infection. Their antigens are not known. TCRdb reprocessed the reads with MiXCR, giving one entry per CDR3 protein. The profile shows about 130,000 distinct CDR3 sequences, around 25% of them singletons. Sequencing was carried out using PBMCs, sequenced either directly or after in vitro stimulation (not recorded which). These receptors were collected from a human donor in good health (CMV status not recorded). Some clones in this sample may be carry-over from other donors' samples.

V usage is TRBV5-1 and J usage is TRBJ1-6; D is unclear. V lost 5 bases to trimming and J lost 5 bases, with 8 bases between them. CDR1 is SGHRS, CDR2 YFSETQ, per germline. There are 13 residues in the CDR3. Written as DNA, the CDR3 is TGCGCCAGCAGTCCGGGCGATAATTCACCCCTCCACTTT. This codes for CASSPGDNSPLHF.

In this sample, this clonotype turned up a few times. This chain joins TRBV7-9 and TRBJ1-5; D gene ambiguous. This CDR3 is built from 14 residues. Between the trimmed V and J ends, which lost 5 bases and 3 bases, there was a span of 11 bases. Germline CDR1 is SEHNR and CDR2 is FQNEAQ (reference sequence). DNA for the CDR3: TGTGCCAGCAGCCTCCCGGGTCCCAATCAGCCCCAGCATTTT. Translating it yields CASSLPGPNQPQHF. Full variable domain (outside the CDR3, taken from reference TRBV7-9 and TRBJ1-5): DTGVSQNPRHKITKRGQNVTFRCDPISEHNRLYWYRQTLGQGPEFLTYFQNEAQLEKSRLLSDRFSAERPKGSFSTLEIQRTEQGDSAMYLCASSLPGPNQPQHFGDGTRLSIL.

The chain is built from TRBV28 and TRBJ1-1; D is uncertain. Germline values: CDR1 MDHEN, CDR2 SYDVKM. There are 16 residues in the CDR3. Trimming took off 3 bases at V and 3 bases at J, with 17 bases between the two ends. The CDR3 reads CASSFFKSGRHTEAFF. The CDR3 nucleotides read TGTGCCAGCAGTTTCTTTAAGAGTGGCCGCCACACTGAAGCTTTCTTT. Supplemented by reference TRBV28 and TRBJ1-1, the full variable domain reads DVKVTQSSRYLVKRTGEKVFLECVQDMDHENMFWYRQDPGLGLRLIYFSYDVKMKEKGDIPEGYSVSREKKERFSLILESASTNQTSMYLCASSFFKSGRHTEAFFGQGTRLTVV.

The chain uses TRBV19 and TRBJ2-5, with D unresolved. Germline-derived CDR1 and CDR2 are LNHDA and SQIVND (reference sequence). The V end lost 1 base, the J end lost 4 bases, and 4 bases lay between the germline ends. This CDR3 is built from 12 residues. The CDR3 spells CASSIGGETQYF. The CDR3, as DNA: TGTGCCAGTAGTATAGGGGGAGAGACCCAGTACTTC.

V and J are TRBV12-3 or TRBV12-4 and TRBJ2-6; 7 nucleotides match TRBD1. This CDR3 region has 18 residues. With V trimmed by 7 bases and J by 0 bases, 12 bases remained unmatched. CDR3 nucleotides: TGTGCCAGCACCTTCCCTGGACAGGTCCGCTCTGGGGCCAACGTCCTGACTTTC. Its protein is CASTFPGQVRSGANVLTF.

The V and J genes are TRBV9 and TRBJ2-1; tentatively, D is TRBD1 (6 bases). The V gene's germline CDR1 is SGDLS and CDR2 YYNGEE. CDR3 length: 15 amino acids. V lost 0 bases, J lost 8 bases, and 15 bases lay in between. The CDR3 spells CASSVVGTKGDEQFF. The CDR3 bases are TGTGCCAGCAGCGTAGTGGGGACAAAGGGGGATGAGCAGTTCTTC.

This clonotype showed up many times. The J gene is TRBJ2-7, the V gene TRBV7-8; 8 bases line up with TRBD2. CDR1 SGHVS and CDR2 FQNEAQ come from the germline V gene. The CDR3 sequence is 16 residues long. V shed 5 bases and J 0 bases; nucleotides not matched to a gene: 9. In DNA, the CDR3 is TGTGCCAGCAGCAAAGAAACCAGCGGGAGCTCCTACGAGCAGTACTTC. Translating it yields CASSKETSGSSYEQYF.

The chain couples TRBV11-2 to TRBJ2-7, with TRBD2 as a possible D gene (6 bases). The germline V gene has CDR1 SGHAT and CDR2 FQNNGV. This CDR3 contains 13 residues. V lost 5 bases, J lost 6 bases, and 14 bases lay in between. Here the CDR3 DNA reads TGTGCCAGCAGCCCAGCAGCGGGCCGCGAGCAGTACGTC. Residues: CASSPAAGREQYV.

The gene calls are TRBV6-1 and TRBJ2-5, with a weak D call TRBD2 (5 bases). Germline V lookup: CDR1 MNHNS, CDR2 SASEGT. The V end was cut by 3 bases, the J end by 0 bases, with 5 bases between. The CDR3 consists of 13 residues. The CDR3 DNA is TGTGCCAGCAGTGATAGCGACCAAGAGACCCAGTACTTC. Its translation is CASSDSDQETQYF.

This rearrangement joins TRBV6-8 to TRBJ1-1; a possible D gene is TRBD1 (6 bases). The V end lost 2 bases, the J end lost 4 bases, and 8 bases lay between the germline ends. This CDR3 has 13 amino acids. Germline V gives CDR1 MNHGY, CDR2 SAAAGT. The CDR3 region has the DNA TGTGCCAGCAGTTACCAGGGGTCCACTGAAGCTTTCTTT. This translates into CASSYQGSTEAFF.

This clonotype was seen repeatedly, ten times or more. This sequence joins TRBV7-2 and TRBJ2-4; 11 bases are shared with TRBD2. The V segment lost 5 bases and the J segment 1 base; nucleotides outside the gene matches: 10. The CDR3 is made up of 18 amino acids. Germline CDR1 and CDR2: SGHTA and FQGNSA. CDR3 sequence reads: CASSPVLAGGLAKNIQYF. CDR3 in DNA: TGTGCCAGCAGCCCGGTGTTAGCGGGAGGGCTTGCCAAAAACATTCAGTACTTC.

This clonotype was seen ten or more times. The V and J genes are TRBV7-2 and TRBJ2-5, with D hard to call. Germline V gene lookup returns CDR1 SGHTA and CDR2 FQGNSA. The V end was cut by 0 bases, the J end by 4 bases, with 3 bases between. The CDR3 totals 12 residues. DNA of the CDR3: TGTGCCAGCAGCTTAGCGCTAGAGACCCAGTACTTC. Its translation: CASSLALETQYF. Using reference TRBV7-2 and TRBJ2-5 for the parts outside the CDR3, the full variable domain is GAGVSQSPSNKVTEKGKDVELRCDPISGHTALYWYRQSLGQGLEFLIYFQGNSAPDKSGLPSDRFSAERTGGSVSTLTIQRTQQEDSAVYLCASSLALETQYFGPGTRLLVL.

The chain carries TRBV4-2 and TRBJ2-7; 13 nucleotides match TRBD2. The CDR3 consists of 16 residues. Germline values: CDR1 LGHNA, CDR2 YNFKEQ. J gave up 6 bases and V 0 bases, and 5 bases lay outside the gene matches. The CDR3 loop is CASSQDRTSGSAEQYF. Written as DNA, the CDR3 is TGTGCCAGCAGCCAAGATCGGACTAGCGGGAGTGCCGAGCAGTACTTC.

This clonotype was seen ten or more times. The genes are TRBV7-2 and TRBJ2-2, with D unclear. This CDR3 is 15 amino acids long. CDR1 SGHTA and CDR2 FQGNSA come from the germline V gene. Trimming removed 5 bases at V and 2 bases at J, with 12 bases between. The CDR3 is CASSPDRINTGELFF. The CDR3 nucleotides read TGTGCCAGCAGCCCTGACCGTATTAACACCGGGGAGCTGTTTTTT. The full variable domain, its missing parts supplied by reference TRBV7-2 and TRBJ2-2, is GAGVSQSPSNKVTEKGKDVELRCDPISGHTALYWYRQSLGQGLEFLIYFQGNSAPDKSGLPSDRFSAERTGGSVSTLTIQRTQQEDSAVYLCASSPDRINTGELFFGEGSRLTVL.

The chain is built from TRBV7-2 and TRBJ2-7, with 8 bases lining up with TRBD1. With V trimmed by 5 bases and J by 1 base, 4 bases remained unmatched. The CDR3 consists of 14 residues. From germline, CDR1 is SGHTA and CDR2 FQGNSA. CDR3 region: CASSRRQGSYEQYF. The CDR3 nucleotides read TGTGCCAGCAGCAGACGACAGGGGTCCTACGAGCAGTACTTC.

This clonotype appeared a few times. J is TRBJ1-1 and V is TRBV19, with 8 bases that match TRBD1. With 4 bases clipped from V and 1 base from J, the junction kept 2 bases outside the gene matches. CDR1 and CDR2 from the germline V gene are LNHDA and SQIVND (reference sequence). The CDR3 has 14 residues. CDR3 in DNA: TGTGCCAGTAGTAAGGGACAGGCGAACACTGAAGCTTTCTTT. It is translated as CASSKGQANTEAFF. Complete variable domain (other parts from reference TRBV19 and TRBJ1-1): DGGITQSPKYLFRKEGQNVTLSCEQNLNHDAMYWYRQDPGQGLRLIYYSQIVNDFQKGDIAEGYSVSREKKESFPLTVTSAQKNPTAFYLCASSKGQANTEAFFGQGTRLTVV.

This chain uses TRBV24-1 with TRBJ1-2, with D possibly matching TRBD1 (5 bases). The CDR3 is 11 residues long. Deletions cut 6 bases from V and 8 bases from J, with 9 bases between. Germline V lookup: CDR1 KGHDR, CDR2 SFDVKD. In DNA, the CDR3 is TGTGCCACCAGTCAGGGCGGCGGCTACACCTTC. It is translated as CATSQGGGYTF.

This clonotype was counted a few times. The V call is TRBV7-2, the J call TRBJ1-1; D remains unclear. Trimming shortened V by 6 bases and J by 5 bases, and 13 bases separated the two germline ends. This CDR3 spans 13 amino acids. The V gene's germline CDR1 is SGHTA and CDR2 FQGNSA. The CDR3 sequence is CASSTARETEAFF. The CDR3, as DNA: TGTGCCAGCAGTACCGCGAGGGAGACTGAAGCTTTCTTT.

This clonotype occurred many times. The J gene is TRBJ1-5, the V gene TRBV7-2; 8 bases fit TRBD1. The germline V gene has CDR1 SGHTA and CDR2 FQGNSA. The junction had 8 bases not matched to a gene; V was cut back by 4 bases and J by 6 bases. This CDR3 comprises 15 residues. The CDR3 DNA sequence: TGTGCCAGCAGCTCGGACAGGGAAGTGGGTCAGCCCCAGCATTTT. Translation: CASSSDREVGQPQHF.

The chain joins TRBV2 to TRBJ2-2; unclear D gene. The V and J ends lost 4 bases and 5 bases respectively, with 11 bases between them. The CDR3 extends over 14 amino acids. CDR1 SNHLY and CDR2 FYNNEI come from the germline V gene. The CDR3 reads CASSVVLPTGELFF. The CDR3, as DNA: TGTGCCAGCAGTGTTGTCCTACCTACCGGGGAGCTGTTTTTT.

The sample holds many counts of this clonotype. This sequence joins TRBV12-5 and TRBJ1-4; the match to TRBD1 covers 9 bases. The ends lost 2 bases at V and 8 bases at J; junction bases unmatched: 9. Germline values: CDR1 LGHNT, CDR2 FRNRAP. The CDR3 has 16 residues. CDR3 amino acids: CASGLTLQGAEEKLFF. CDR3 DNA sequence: TGTGCTAGTGGTTTGACCCTACAGGGGGCCGAGGAAAAACTGTTTTTT.

This CDR3 reads CASSPGTVAPNTEAFF. The CDR3 DNA sequence: TGTGCCAGCAGTCCCGGGACAGTGGCCCCGAACACTGAAGCTTTCTTT. This chain connects TRBV9 to TRBJ1-1; 7 bases are shared with TRBD1. The CDR3 extends over 16 amino acids. Germline trimming cut 5 bases from V and 1 base from J; bases unmatched to any gene: 11. Germline lookup yields CDR1 SGDLS and CDR2 YYNGEE.

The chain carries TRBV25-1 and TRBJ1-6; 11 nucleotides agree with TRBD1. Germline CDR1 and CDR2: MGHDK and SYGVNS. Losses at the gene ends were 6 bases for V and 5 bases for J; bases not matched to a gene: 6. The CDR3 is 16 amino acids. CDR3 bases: TGTGCCAGCAGCCTTGGGACAGGGGGGAATAATTCACCCCTCCACTTT. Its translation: CASSLGTGGNNSPLHF. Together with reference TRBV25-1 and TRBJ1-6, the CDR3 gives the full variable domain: EADIYQTPRYLVIGTGKKITLECSQTMGHDKMYWYQQDPGMELHLIHYSYGVNSTEKGDLSSESTVSRIRTEHFPLTLESARPSHTSQYLCASSLGTGGNNSPLHFGNGTRLTVT.

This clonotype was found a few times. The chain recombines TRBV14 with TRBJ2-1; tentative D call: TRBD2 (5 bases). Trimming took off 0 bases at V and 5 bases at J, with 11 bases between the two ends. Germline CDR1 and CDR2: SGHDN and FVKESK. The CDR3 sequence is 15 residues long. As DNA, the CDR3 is TGTGCCAGCAGCCAAGATATTCTAGCCAACAATGAGCAGTTCTTC. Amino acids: CASSQDILANNEQFF.

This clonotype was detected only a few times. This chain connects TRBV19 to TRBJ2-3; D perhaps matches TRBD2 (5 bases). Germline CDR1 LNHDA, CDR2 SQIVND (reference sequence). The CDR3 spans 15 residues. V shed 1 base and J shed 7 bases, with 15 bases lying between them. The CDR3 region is CASSIAETREHTQYF. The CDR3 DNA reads TGTGCCAGTAGTATAGCGGAAACTAGGGAGCATACGCAGTATTTT.

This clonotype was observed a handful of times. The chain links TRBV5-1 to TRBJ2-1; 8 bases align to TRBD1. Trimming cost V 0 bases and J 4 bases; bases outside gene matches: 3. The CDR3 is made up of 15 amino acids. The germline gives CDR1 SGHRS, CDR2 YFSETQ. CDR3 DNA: TGCGCCAGCAGCTTGGTGACAGGGGAGTACAATGAGCAGTTCTTC. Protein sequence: CASSLVTGEYNEQFF.